Presented here are 22 T cell receptor beta chains from one specimen sequenced in a study of CD8+CD57+ T cells in acquired aplastic anemia. Both TCR beta VDJ combination and CDR3 sequence profiling were carried out. Genomic DNA was the template for this profiling. TCRdb reanalysed the reads using MiXCR and keeps one entry per CDR3 protein. The table lists 150,000 to 200,000 distinct CDR3 sequences, around 48% of them singletons. All patients picked for sequencing had shown, by flow cytometry, an expansion of CD8+CD57+ cells. The sequenced sample was sorted CD4+, CD8+, or CD8+CD57+ T cells (not recorded which) from PBMCs. The receptors stem from a human donor with aplastic anemia.

The rearrangement joins TRBV20-1 to TRBJ2-1; TRBD2 matches at 14 bases. Germline trimming cut 1 base from V and 7 bases from J; bases unmatched to any gene: 3. The CDR3 is made up of 15 amino acids. The germline V gene encodes CDR1 DFQATT and CDR2 SNEGSKA (reference sequence). The chain's CDR3 is CSARAWTSGRNEQFF. The CDR3, as DNA: TGCAGTGCTAGAGCTTGGACTAGCGGGAGGAATGAGCAGTTCTTC.

The rearrangement uses TRBV5-5 and TRBJ2-2; possible D gene TRBD1, 5 bases. The CDR3 runs to 15 residues. Germline values: CDR1 SGHKS, CDR2 YYEKEE (reference sequence). The germline V and J ends were trimmed by 4 bases and 1 base, with 11 bases remaining between them. The CDR3 sequence: CASSGYGQNTGELFF. The CDR3 nucleotides read TGTGCCAGCAGCGGCTACGGACAGAACACCGGGGAGCTGTTTTTT.

This clonotype came up a few times. This chain joins TRBV4-2 and TRBJ2-4; the D call may be TRBD1 or TRBD2 (6 bases each). Per the germline V gene, CDR1 is LGHNA and CDR2 is YNFKEQ. The CDR3 has 16 residues. V shed 4 bases and J shed 0 bases, with 13 bases lying between them. The CDR3 DNA is TGTGCCAGCAGCCCAGGAGGGGGTCTAGCCAAAAACATTCAGTACTTC. Translating gives CASSPGGGLAKNIQYF.

The chain couples TRBV5-1 to TRBJ2-7, with D possibly matching TRBD1 (5 bases). This CDR3 spans 14 amino acids. The germline CDR1 and CDR2 sequences are SGHRS and YFSETQ. V lost 4 bases and J lost 1, with 12 bases in between. CDR3 DNA: TGCGCCAGCAGCCATGACAGACGGTCCTACGAGCAGTACTTC. Its protein product is CASSHDRRSYEQYF.

Comments on this clonotype: A much larger clonotype is one base distant, so this may be a read error. This chain connects TRBV11-2 to TRBJ2-5, with TRBD1 matching 8 bases. Looked up from germline, CDR1 is SGHAT and CDR2 is FQNNGV. The CDR3 has 14 residues. CDR3 loop: CASSSGQGQEAQYF. Written as DNA, the CDR3 is TGTGCCAGCAGCTCCGGACAGGGTCAAGAGGCCCAGTACTTC.

This rearrangement joins TRBV6-1 to TRBJ2-5; possible D gene TRBD2, 6 bases. With 7 bases removed from V and 0 bases from J, the gap between germline ends came to 12 bases. Germline lookup yields CDR1 MNHNS and CDR2 SASEGT. The CDR3 sequence is 14 residues long. The DNA of the CDR3 is TGTGCCAGCACTCCCCGGGACTACCAAGAGACCCAGTACTTC. Residues: CASTPRDYQETQYF.

This clonotype was observed at least ten times. The V and J genes are TRBV7-2 and TRBJ2-3; TRBD1 or TRBD2 may be the D gene (5 bases each). The CDR3 contains 15 residues. V was pared by 5 bases and J by 2 bases, with 14 bases between. The germline gives CDR1 SGHTA, CDR2 FQGNSA. CDR3 nucleotide sequence: TGTGCCAGCAGCCCCCGGGACCCAGCCACAGATACGCAGTATTTT. This encodes CASSPRDPATDTQYF.

This clonotype was detected only a few times. The genes are TRBV20-1 and TRBJ1-6, with D possibly TRBD1 on 5 matching bases. The CDR3 contains 13 residues. Germline-derived CDR1 and CDR2 are DFQATT and SNEGSKA (reference sequence). V was cut by 6 bases and J by 9 bases, with 15 bases left in between. The CDR3 is CSADLGTASPLHF. The DNA of the CDR3 is TGCAGTGCAGACTTGGGGACGGCTTCACCCCTCCACTTT.

Ten or more counts support this clonotype. The chain links TRBV20-1 to TRBJ2-1, with 14 bases matching TRBD2. Unmatched junction bases numbered 10, after V lost 5 bases and J lost 7 bases. The germline V gene encodes CDR1 DFQATT and CDR2 SNEGSKA (reference sequence). The CDR3 is 16 amino acids. DNA of the CDR3: TGCAGTGCTCCCTACCCTGGGACTAGCGGGAGAAATGAGCAGTTCTTC. This encodes CSAPYPGTSGRNEQFF.

This clonotype was found many times. This sequence joins TRBV20-1 and TRBJ2-7, with D unclear. The CDR3 is 14 residues long. From germline, CDR1 is DFQATT and CDR2 SNEGSKA (reference sequence). Trimming stripped 0 bases from V and 3 bases from J, with 12 bases between. Written as DNA, the CDR3 is TGCAGTGCTAGAGATCCGCAGGCTGACTACGAGCAGTACTTC. This sequence encodes CSARDPQADYEQYF.

This clonotype was recorded a few times. The gene calls are TRBV2 and TRBJ2-3, with D perhaps given as TRBD1 or TRBD2 (6 bases each). V shed 8 bases and J shed 9 bases, with 12 bases lying between them. In germline, CDR1 is SNHLY, CDR2 FYNNEI. The CDR3 covers 11 residues. The DNA of the CDR3 is TGTGCCAGCCCTTTAGGGGGGACGCAGTATTTT. This sequence encodes CASPLGGTQYF.

There are many counts of this clonotype. This chain joins TRBV5-1 and TRBJ2-3; maybe TRBD2 (5 bases). Trimming shortened V by 3 bases and J by 0 bases, and 14 bases separated the two germline ends. From germline, CDR1 is SGHRS and CDR2 YFSETQ. The CDR3 loop spans 16 amino acids. Here the CDR3 DNA reads TGCGCCAGCAGCTCTACCGGGGAACCTAGCACAGATACGCAGTATTTT. This translates into CASSSTGEPSTDTQYF.

This clonotype was detected only a few times. The V and J genes are TRBV2 and TRBJ2-5; D gene ambiguous. The CDR3 sequence is 13 residues long. Germline V gives CDR1 SNHLY, CDR2 FYNNEI. Trimming left V 6 bases short and J 5 bases short, with 13 bases between. Here the CDR3 reads CASSLGSRETQYF. CDR3 nucleotides: TGTGCCAGCAGCTTGGGGTCACGGGAGACCCAGTACTTC.

This clonotype was detected a few times. The chain joins TRBV4-1 to TRBJ2-7, with 7 bases lining up with TRBD1. CDR3 length: 14 amino acids. V gave up 5 bases and J gave up 3 bases; unmatched junction bases: 7. The V gene's germline CDR1 is MGHRA and CDR2 YSYEKL. In DNA, the CDR3 is TGCGCCAGCAGCTACAACAGGGGTAACTACGAGCAGTACTTC. Translation: CASSYNRGNYEQYF.

CDR3 sequence reads: CASSLYDRGAGNYGYTF. DNA of the CDR3: TGTGCCAGCTCACTATATGACAGGGGCGCTGGGAACTATGGCTACACCTTC. V and J are TRBV18 and TRBJ1-2; 8 bases fit TRBD1. J was trimmed by 2 bases and V by 4 bases; bases with no gene match: 12. This CDR3 region has 17 residues. Germline V gene lookup returns CDR1 KGHSH and CDR2 LQKENI.

This clonotype was counted ten times or more. The rearrangement uses TRBV25-1 and TRBJ2-3; D not resolved. The V and J ends lost 1 base and 4 bases respectively, with 15 bases between them. Germline lookup yields CDR1 MGHDK and CDR2 SYGVNS. The CDR3 consists of 16 residues. The CDR3 spells CASSEFTGLVPDTQYF. For the CDR3, the DNA is TGTGCCAGCAGTGAATTCACGGGCTTGGTCCCAGATACGCAGTATTTT. Variable domain in full (rest from reference TRBV25-1 and TRBJ2-3): EADIYQTPRYLVIGTGKKITLECSQTMGHDKMYWYQQDPGMELHLIHYSYGVNSTEKGDLSSESTVSRIRTEHFPLTLESARPSHTSQYLCASSEFTGLVPDTQYFGPGTRLTVL.

The rearrangement links TRBV28 to TRBJ2-5; D is perhaps TRBD2 (5 bases). This CDR3 is built from 13 residues. V lost 6 bases and J lost 2, with 10 bases in between. The germline gives CDR1 MDHEN, CDR2 SYDVKM. The CDR3 region is CASRSGLQETQYF. DNA for the CDR3: TGTGCCAGCAGATCGGGGTTACAAGAGACCCAGTACTTC.

Only one count was recorded for this clonotype. A much larger clone sits a single nucleotide away, making a read error possible. The chain couples TRBV5-1 to TRBJ2-1, with 8 positions matching TRBD2. The CDR3 is 14 residues long. Germline-derived CDR1 and CDR2 are SGHRS and YFSETQ. Trimming took 6 bases from V and 8 from J; bases not matched to a gene: 10. The CDR3 DNA reads as TGCGCCAGCACAGCGGGAGAGCATGTGGATGAGCAGTTCTTC. Translating gives CASTAGEHVDEQFF.

In DNA, the CDR3 is TGTGCCAGCAGTGAAGATCCATGGGCCTACGAGCAGTACTTC. Translated: CASSEDPWAYEQYF. The genes are TRBV2 and TRBJ2-7; D not resolved. V lost 1 base and J 2 bases, leaving 9 bases between the germline ends. The CDR3 runs 14 residues. Looked up from germline, CDR1 is SNHLY and CDR2 is FYNNEI.

With respect to this clonotype: Since a much larger clone is just one base distant, this may be a read error. The chain links TRBV7-9 to TRBJ1-3, with no clear D. Per the germline V gene, CDR1 is SEHNR and CDR2 is FQNEAQ (reference sequence). This CDR3 comprises 15 residues. This CDR3 reads CASSPSLGSGNTTYF. Written as DNA, the CDR3 is TGTGCCAGCAGCCCCTCTTTGGGCTCTGGAAACACCACATATTTT.

Note on this clonotype: A much larger clone differs by one base, so this may be a read error. This chain uses TRBV6-5 with TRBJ1-1, with TRBD1 as a possible D gene (5 bases). CDR3 length: 14 amino acids. Germline assignment: CDR1 MNHEY and CDR2 SVGAGI. CDR3 in DNA: TGTGCCAGCAGTTACTCTGCAGGGAACACTGAAGCTTACTTT. Its protein product is CASSYSAGNTEAYF.

This clonotype was recorded at least ten times. The chain is built from TRBV5-1 and TRBJ2-7; D might be TRBD2 (7 bases). CDR1 is SGHRS, CDR2 YFSETQ, per germline. The CDR3 contains 14 residues. V was cut by 4 bases and J by 5 bases, with 16 bases left in between. The CDR3 DNA reads as TGCGCCAGCAGCCCGGGACCGGGGGGCGACGAGCAGTACTTC. Translating gives CASSPGPGGDEQYF.